Detailed here is one T cell receptor (beta chain). The sample holds a few counts of this clonotype. The antigen it recognizes is unknown. Per-base quality was not reported, and no clone a single base away is much larger than it. TCR alpha and beta CDR3 regions were amplified with the iRepertoire nested amplicon-rescue multiplex PCR (arm-PCR) platform from RNA. For one-step reverse transcription and amplification, roughly 95-450 ng of tissue mRNA or PBMC total RNA was used as input. Following bead purification, Illumina adapters were added through a secondary multiplex PCR, and the libraries were then gel-purified between 200 and 400 bp. Demultiplexing relied on internal 6-nucleotide barcodes carried by the libraries. Sequencing of the libraries was done on an Illumina MiSeq using 2x220 or 2x250 nucleotide paired-end reads. The original pipeline was this. Paired reads were merged using FLASH 1.2.11 and were aligned to the GRCh37 human genome using BWA-MEM, after which TRA and TRB reads were extracted. For V and J assignment, an IMGT-derived reference of cassette sequences and CDR3 motifs that included pseudogenes was used. Reads were translated in three frames, and productive CDR3s were defined as those with a C...FGXG motif and no stop codons. Unique combinations of V-J cassette pair and CDR3 amino acid sequence were defined as clonotypes. Hamming distance filtering was applied to reads, with thresholds set by the sequence error rate of each sample in mapped regions. TCRdb reran the public reads through fastp at Q25 and MiXCR, keeping productive beta chains. Here each entry gathers all rows of one CDR3 protein and keeps the most common genes and DNA. The V and J calls come from TCRdb's annotation, not from the publication. In all, the sample holds around 350,000 distinct CDR3 sequences, and 41% of those were seen once. Clones ranked in the top ten supply 12% of the sample.

Immediately after resection, surgical brain or tumor specimens were cryofrozen in liquid nitrogen, and peripheral blood cells were collected at the same time. The data belong to a study of glioma-infiltrating T cells (dated by TCRdb to about 2016). In terms of the full investigation: Low-grade gliomas were WHO grade II oligodendrogliomas or astrocytomas, and glioblastomas were WHO grade IV tumors sampled at initial rather than recurrent diagnosis. Before surgery, glioma patients were given dexamethasone for six or fewer days. Sequencing coverage of roughly 4.5- to 11-fold of some 1.1 million peripheral T cells was targeted for blood libraries. The study sequenced TCR alpha- and beta-chain repertoires from glioma tissue, from non-neoplastic brain tissue and from matched peripheral blood mononuclear cells. Each tissue-infiltrating repertoire was compared with the same patient's peripheral blood repertoire to measure divergence between tissue and blood T-cell populations. Three low-grade glioma patients, several primary glioblastoma patients, and three non-glioma patients who contributed non-neoplastic brain tissue made up the paired cohort.

V loses 5 bases of germline sequence and J loses 7 bases, and the interval between the two ends is 21 bases. From cysteine to phenylalanine, the CDR3 is 16 amino acids long. Of the read, only the CDR3 DNA is kept; its 48 bases are in frame from base 1. CDR1 and CDR2, per the germline V gene, are MGHDK and SYGVNS. Points the paper makes about the study in general: The group comparisons were based on small numbers of patients: three non-neoplastic, three low-grade glioma and roughly eight glioblastoma patients. VJ-independent divergence between tissue and blood was found to be below expectation in non-neoplastic patients but above expectation in all gliomas, particularly low-grade gliomas. Only a very small number of CDR3 sequences turned up in both tissue and blood, a result put down to high CDR3 diversity combined with limited sampling. Patients with low tissue-blood divergence were marked by a signature set of shared blood CDR3 motifs, and that set was depleted in highly divergent patients.

The TCR sequence derives from a human donor with low-grade glioma or glioblastoma, undergoing nonglioma brain surgery, or in good health (not recorded which). The sequence links TRBV25-1 to TRBJ2-1, with TRBD1 perhaps the D gene, on 5 matching bases. Material for sequencing was glioma tissue, nonneoplastic brain tissue, or PBMCs (not recorded which). The CDR3: CASSPQVGRVENEQFF. The nucleotides read TGTGCCAGCAGTCCCCAGGTGGGCAGGGTAGAGAATGAGCAGTTCTTC.